This is a list of T cell receptor beta chains from one sample in a study of control samples from healthy donors and cancer patients. The data were produced by immunoSEQ multiplex PCR, yet TCRdb's version contains in-frame clones alone and is incomplete. The profile shows roughly 94,000 clones, about 81% of them singletons. The sequenced sample consisted of PBMCs. These TCRs come from a man in his 70s with lung cancer. The CDR3 runs from the conserved cysteine through the conserved F or W.

len	v_gene	j_gene	CDR3aa
15	TRBV6-5	TRBJ2-7	CASSRGSGGSYEQYF
14	TRBV6-5	TRBJ1-2	CASSYSSGNYGYTF
13	TRBV7-2	TRBJ2-7	CASTLEAGREQYF
15	TRBV18	TRBJ2-7	CASSPLSGRGYEQYF
14	TRBV7-9	TRBJ2-2	CTSSFLANTGELFF
16	TRBV9	TRBJ1-3	CASSVAGRASGNTIYF
13	TRBV30	TRBJ2-5	CAWSVRQQETQYF
16	TRBV7-2	TRBJ1-2	CASSTYSGFYDYGYTF
12	TRBV30	TRBJ2-3	CAWTQTTDTQYF
11	TRBV24-1	TRBJ2-1	CATSDLYEQFF
15	TRBV6-6	TRBJ1-1	CASSYGGHMNTEAFF
15	TRBV11-2	TRBJ2-2	CASSLYGADTGELFF
11	TRBV7-8	TRBJ2-7	CASSRGGEQYF
12	TRBV7-9	TRBJ2-1	CASSRTYNEQFF
15	TRBV6-5	TRBJ1-5	CASSYSGHLRQPQHF
13	TRBV10-2	TRBJ1-5	CASSGGLYQPQHF
13	TRBV24-1	TRBJ2-7	CATSDARHYEQYF
16	TRBV27	TRBJ2-1	CASSKNRDRRLIEQFF
16	TRBV27	TRBJ1-5	CASSSLMAGESQPQHF
17	TRBV5-1	TRBJ2-3	CASSPSGTSGGADTQYF
15	TRBV2	TRBJ1-4	CASSRPGAVSEKLFF
14	TRBV6-6	TRBJ1-6	CASSYSRGGSPLHF
14	TRBV6-5	TRBJ2-7	CASIRIHGSYEQYF
13	TRBV5-8	TRBJ1-1	CASSLRVMAEAFF
13	TRBV12-3/TRBV12-4	TRBJ1-6	CASSSRQGSPLHF